The TCR beta chain described here comes from a study of cytomegalovirus exposure and HLA in healthy donors. Study background: The same platform was used for the 130 or so validation repertoires as for the approximately 730 first-cohort repertoires, as reported in a later analysis. Study-wide points: In vitro, three CMV-associated chains proved specific for CMV antigens. Cytomegalovirus association was assigned to some 160 TCR beta chains.

Trimming shortened V by 0 bases and J by 3 bases, and 17 bases separated the two germline ends. This CDR3 contains 17 residues. Germline-derived CDR1 and CDR2 are GTSNPN and SVGIG (reference sequence). This clone appeared once. Its antigen is as yet unknown. The method was immunoSEQ multiplex PCR; TCRdb's version includes in-frame clones alone and lacks a portion of them. The sample yields fewer than 130,000 clones, around 87% seen once. The sequencing input was PBMCs. The chain couples TRBV30 to TRBJ1-4; D is uncertain. This clonotype was sampled from a woman between 25 and 40 years old in good health and CMV-seropositive. For the CDR3, the DNA is TGTGCCTGGAGTGTAGAGGGCAGCGGACCTCCTAATGAAAAACTGTTTTTT. The encoded protein is CAWSVEGSGPPNEKLFF.